The rows below give T cell receptor beta chains drawn from one sample of a study of beta chain features in type 1 diabetes. Some clones are missing from TCRdb's copy, which holds only in-frame ones; the method was immunoSEQ multiplex PCR. The table records hundreds of thousands of clones, 15% to 17% of them present only once. The sequenced material came from naive CD4+ T cells from blood. These receptors were obtained from a young man in good health. The CDR3 runs from the conserved cysteine through the conserved F or W.

v_call: TRBV7-2; j_call: TRBJ2-2; cdr3_aa: CASSRPDGELFF
v_call: TRBV5-1; j_call: TRBJ1-2; cdr3_aa: CASSRQGALNYGYTF
v_call: TRBV7-2; j_call: TRBJ2-2; cdr3_aa: CASSLEVNTGELFF
v_call: TRBV6-7; j_call: TRBJ2-1; cdr3_aa: CASSPWDWHEQFF
v_call: TRBV18; j_call: TRBJ2-7; cdr3_aa: CASSQVDAGPYEQYF
v_call: TRBV9; j_call: TRBJ2-3; cdr3_aa: CASSYSGQRTDTQYF
v_call: TRBV27; j_call: TRBJ2-7; cdr3_aa: CATPRDRGYEQYF
v_call: TRBV7-2; j_call: TRBJ2-5; cdr3_aa: CASTVRLAGAAETQYF
v_call: TRBV1; j_call: TRBJ2-5; cdr3_aa: CTSSPRREAHRGTQYF
v_call: TRBV9; j_call: TRBJ1-5; cdr3_aa: CASSVGGGGNQPQHF